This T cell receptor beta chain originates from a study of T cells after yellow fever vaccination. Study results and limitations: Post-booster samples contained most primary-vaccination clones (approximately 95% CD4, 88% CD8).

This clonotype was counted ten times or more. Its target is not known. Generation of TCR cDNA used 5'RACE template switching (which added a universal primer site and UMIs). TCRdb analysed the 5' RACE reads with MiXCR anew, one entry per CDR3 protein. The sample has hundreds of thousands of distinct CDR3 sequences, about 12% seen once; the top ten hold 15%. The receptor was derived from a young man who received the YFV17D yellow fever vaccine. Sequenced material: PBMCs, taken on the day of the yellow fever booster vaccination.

The CDR3, as DNA: TGCGCCAGCAGCTTGAAACTAGCGGGTCTCAATGAGCAGTTCTTC. This encodes CASSLKLAGLNEQFF. The chain is built from TRBV5-1 and TRBJ2-1; the match to TRBD2 covers 9 bases. Trimming cost V 1 base and J 6 bases; bases outside gene matches: 5. This CDR3 is 15 amino acids long. Germline values: CDR1 SGHRS, CDR2 YFSETQ.